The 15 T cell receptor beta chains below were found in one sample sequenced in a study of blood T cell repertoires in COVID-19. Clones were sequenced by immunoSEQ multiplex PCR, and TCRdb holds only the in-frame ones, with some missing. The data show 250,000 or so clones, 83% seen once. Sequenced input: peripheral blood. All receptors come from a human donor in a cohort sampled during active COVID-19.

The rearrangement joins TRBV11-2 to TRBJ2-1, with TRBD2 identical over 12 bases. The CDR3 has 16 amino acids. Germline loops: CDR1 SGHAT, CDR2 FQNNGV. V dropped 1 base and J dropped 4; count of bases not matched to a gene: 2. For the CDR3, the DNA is TGTGCCAGCAGCTTAGCCGGACTAGCGGGGTACAATGAGCAGTTCTTC. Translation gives CASSLAGLAGYNEQFF.

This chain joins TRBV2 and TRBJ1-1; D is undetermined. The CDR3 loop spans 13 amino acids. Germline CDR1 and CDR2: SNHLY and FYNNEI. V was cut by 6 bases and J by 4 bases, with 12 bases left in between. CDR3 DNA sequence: TGTGCCAGCAGGTTCGGTCGGAGCACTGAAGCTTTCTTT. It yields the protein CASRFGRSTEAFF.

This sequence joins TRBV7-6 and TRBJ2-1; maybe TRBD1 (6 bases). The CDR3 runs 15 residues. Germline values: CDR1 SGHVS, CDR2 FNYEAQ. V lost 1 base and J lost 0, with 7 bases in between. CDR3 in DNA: TGTGCCAGCAGCTTAGAGACAGGCTCCTACAATGAGCAGTTCTTC. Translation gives CASSLETGSYNEQFF.

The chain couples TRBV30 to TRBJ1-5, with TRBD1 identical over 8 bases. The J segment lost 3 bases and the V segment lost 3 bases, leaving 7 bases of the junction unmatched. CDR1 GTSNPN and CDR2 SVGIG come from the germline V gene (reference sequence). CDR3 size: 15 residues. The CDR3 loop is CAWRAQGAFNQPQHF. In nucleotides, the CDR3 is TGTGCCTGGAGAGCTCAGGGGGCCTTCAATCAGCCCCAGCATTTT.

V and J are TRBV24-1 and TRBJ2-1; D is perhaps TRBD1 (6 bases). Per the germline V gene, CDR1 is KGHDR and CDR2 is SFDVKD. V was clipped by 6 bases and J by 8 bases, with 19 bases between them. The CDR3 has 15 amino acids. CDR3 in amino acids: CATSRPGASGDEQFF. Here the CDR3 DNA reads TGTGCCACCAGTCGCCCAGGGGCTTCTGGTGATGAGCAGTTCTTC.

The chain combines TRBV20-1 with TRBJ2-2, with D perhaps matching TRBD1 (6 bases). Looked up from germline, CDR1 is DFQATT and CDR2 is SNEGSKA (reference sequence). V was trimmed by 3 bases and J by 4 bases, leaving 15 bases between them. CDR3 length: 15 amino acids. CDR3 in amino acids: CSASRGRGSTGELFF. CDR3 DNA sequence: TGCAGTGCTAGTAGGGGCAGGGGAAGCACCGGGGAGCTGTTTTTT.

As DNA, the CDR3 is TGTGCCAGCAGCTCCCTTAGCGGACAAGAGACCCAGTACTTC. The encoded protein is CASSSLSGQETQYF. V gene TRBV7-2 combines with J gene TRBJ2-5; D is possibly TRBD2 (6 bases). V was pared by 4 bases and J by 2 bases, with 11 bases between. Germline lookup yields CDR1 SGHTA and CDR2 FQGNSA. There are 14 residues in the CDR3.

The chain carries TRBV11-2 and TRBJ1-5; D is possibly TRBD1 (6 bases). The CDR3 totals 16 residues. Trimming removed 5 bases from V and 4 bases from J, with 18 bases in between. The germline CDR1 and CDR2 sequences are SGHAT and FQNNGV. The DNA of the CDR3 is TGTGCCAGCAGCCCAATTACAGGGACCAGGAATCAGCCCCAGCATTTT. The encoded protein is CASSPITGTRNQPQHF. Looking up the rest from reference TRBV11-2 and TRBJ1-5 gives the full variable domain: EAGVAQSPRYKIIEKRQSVAFWCNPISGHATLYWYQQILGQGPKLLIQFQNNGVVDDSQLPKDRFSAERLKGVDSTLKIQPAKLEDSAVYLCASSPITGTRNQPQHFGDGTRLSIL.

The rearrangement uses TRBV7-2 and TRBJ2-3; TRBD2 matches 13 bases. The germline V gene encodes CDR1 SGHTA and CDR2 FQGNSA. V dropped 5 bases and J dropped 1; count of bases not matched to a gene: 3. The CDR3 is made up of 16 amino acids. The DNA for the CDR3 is TGTGCCAGCAGCACCGGGACTAGCGGGGGCACAGATACGCAGTATTTT. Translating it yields CASSTGTSGGTDTQYF.

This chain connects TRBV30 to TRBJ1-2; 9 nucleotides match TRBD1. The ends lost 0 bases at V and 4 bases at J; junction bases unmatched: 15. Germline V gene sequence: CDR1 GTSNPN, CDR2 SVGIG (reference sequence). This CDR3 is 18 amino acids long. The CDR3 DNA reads TGTGCCTGGAGTGTAGGCGTTCCGGGGACAGGGCGACTCTATGGCTACACCTTC. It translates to CAWSVGVPGTGRLYGYTF.

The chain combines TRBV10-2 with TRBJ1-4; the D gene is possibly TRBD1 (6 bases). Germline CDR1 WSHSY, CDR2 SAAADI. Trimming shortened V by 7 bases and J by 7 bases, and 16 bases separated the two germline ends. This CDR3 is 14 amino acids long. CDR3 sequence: CASTERGGREKLFF. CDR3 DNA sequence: TGCGCCAGCACCGAGAGGGGGGGACGTGAAAAACTGTTTTTT.

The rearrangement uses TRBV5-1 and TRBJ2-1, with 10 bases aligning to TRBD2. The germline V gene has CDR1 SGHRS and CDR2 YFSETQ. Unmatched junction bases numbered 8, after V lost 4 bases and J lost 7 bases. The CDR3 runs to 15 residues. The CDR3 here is CASSAGHSGGNEQFF. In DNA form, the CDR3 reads TGCGCCAGCAGCGCTGGGCATAGCGGGGGGAATGAGCAGTTCTTC.

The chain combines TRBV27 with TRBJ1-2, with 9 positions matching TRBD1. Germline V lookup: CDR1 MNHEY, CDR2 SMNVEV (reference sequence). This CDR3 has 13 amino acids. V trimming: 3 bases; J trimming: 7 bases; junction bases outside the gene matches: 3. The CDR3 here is CASSLGQGVGYTF. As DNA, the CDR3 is TGTGCCAGCAGTTTGGGACAGGGTGTTGGCTACACCTTC.

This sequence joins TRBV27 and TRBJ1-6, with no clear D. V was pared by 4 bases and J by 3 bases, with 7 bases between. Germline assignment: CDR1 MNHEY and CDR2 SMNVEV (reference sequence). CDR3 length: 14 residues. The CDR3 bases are TGTGCCAGCAGTTCGCGGAACTATAATTCACCCCTCCACTTT. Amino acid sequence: CASSSRNYNSPLHF.

The CDR3 sequence is CAWTVSGNTIYF. The CDR3 bases are TGTGCCTGGACGGTCTCTGGAAACACCATATATTTT. The chain has TRBV30 and TRBJ1-3; D gene ambiguous. The CDR3 is made up of 12 amino acids. Germline CDR1 and CDR2: GTSNPN and SVGIG (reference sequence). V was pared by 4 bases and J by 0 bases, with 4 bases between.